This T cell receptor beta chain stems from a study of identical twins. This clonotype was picked up a small number of times. The target antigen is unknown. Study-wide results and limits: Out-of-frame alpha sequences common to twins were enriched for low generation probability. In beta out-of-frame sequences, the excess sharing between twins was weaker.

MiXCR was run by TCRdb on the 5' RACE reads, yielding one entry per CDR3 protein. The sample contains hundreds of thousands of distinct CDR3 sequences, more than 6.5% of which appear only once. The CDR3 runs 18 residues. The V gene end was trimmed by 5 bases and the J gene end by 7 bases; junction bases not matched to a gene: 14. Germline V gene data show CDR1 as SGHAT and CDR2 as FQNNGV. In addition, the sample was reused for a study of yellow fever vaccine responses in identical twins.

The sample taken for sequencing was PBMCs. This clonotype was sampled from a woman under 30 in good health. V gene TRBV11-2 combines with J gene TRBJ2-1; 13 bases agree with TRBD2. CDR3 nucleotides: TGTGCCAGCAGCCCAGGACTAGCGGGGGACTATTTAAGAAATGAGCAGTTCTTC. Its protein product is CASSPGLAGDYLRNEQFF.